This TCR beta chain was documented in a study of blood T cell repertoires in COVID-19. Study as a whole: Specimens from acute and convalescent COVID-19 originated in the United States, Italy and Spain.

Here immunoSEQ multiplex PCR was the method, and the copy in TCRdb shows in-frame clones only, minus some. The sample holds 170,000 or so clones, 80% to 90% seen once. This CDR3 contains 16 residues. The trim removed 5 bases at V and 0 bases at J, leaving 4 bases unmatched. Germline V gene lookup returns CDR1 SGHVS and CDR2 FQNEAQ. J is TRBJ2-7 and V is TRBV7-8; 13 positions match TRBD2. The sample comprised peripheral blood. This receptor was identified in a man aged 18 to 30 who had recovered from COVID-19. The CDR3 nucleotides read TGTGCCAGCAGCCAGACTAGCGGGGGGACCTCCTACGAGCAGTACTTC. This translates into CASSQTSGGTSYEQYF.